This entry concerns a single T cell receptor (beta chain). Antigen unknown. This entry belongs to a study of cytomegalovirus exposure and HLA in healthy donors. Clones were sequenced by immunoSEQ multiplex PCR, and TCRdb holds only the in-frame ones, with some missing. Of 200,000 to 250,000 clones detected, 85% to 90% appear once; the ten largest clones hold 2.6%. The study's findings and limits: In vitro work confirmed that three CMV-associated chains recognize CMV antigens. First-cohort TCR clusters tended to co-occur in the roughly 130 validation repertoires, a later analysis found.

The donors formed part of the roughly 120-subject validation cohort, distinct from the approximately 670-subject first cohort. V lost 3 bases and J lost 6, with 15 bases in between. Germline CDR1 and CDR2: MNHEY and SMNVEV (reference sequence). The CDR3 is 16 amino acids. The chain joins TRBV27 to TRBJ1-6; D possibly corresponds to TRBD1 (6 bases). Sequenced sample: PBMCs. The TCR was taken from a man younger than 35 in good health and CMV-seronegative. CDR3 amino acids: CASSFYEGVLNSPLHF. The CDR3 nucleotides read TGTGCCAGCAGTTTTTACGAGGGGGTTCTTAATTCACCCCTCCACTTT.